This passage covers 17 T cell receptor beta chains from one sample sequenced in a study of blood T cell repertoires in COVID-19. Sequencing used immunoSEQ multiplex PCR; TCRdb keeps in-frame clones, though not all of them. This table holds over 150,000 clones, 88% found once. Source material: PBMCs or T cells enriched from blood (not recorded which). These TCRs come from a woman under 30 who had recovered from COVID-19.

The DNA of the CDR3 is TGTGCCATCAGTGAGGACCAAACAGAACCCTACGAGCAGTACTTC. Its protein is CAISEDQTEPYEQYF. This chain uses TRBV10-3 with TRBJ2-7, with D unresolved. The CDR3 has 15 amino acids. Germline loops: CDR1 ENHRY, CDR2 SYGVKD. The V end lost 2 bases, the J end lost 2 bases, and 13 bases lay between the germline ends.

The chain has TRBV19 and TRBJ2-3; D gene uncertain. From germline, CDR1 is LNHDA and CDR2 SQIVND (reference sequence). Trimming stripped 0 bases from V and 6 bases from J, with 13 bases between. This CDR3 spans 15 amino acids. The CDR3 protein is CASSIDSRPSDTQYF. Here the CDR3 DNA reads TGTGCCAGTAGTATAGATTCTAGACCCTCGGATACGCAGTATTTT.

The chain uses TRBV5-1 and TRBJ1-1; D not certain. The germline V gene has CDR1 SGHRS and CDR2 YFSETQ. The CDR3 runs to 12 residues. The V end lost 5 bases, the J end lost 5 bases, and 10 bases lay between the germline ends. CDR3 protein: CASRGSGTEAFF. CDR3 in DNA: TGCGCCAGCAGAGGATCGGGGACTGAAGCTTTCTTT.

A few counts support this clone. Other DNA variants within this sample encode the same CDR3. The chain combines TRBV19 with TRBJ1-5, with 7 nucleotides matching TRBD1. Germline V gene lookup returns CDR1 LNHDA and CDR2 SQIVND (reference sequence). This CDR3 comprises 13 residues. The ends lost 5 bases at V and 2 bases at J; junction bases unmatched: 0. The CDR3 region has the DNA TGTGCCAGTAGTGGGACAGGCAATCAGCCCCAGCATTTT. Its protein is CASSGTGNQPQHF.

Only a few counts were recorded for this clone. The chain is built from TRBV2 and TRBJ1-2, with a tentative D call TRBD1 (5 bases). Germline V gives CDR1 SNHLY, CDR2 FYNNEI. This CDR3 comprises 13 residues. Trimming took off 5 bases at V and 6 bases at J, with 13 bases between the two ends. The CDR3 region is CASSPTAGDGYTF. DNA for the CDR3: TGTGCCAGCAGTCCGACAGCCGGAGATGGCTACACCTTC.

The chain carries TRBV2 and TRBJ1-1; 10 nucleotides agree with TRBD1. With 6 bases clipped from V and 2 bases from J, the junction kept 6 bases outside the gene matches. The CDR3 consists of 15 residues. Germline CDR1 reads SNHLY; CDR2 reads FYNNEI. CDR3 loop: CASSGTGDVNTEAFF. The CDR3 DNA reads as TGTGCCAGCAGCGGGACAGGGGATGTTAACACTGAAGCTTTCTTT. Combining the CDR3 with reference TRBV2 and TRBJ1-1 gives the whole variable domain EPEVTQTPSHQVTQMGQEVILRCVPISNHLYFYWYRQILGQKVEFLVSFYNNEISEKSEIFDDQFSVERPDGSNFTLKIRSTKLEDSAMYFCASSGTGDVNTEAFFGQGTRLTVV.

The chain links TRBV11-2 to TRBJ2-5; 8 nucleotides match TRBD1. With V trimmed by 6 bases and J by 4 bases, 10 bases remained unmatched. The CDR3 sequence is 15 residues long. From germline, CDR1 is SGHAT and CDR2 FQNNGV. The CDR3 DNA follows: TGTGCCAGCAGTCCTACAGGGGGTCCGGGAGAGACCCAGTACTTC. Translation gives CASSPTGGPGETQYF. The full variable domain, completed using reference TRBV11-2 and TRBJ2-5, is EAGVAQSPRYKIIEKRQSVAFWCNPISGHATLYWYQQILGQGPKLLIQFQNNGVVDDSQLPKDRFSAERLKGVDSTLKIQPAKLEDSAVYLCASSPTGGPGETQYFGPGTRLLVL.

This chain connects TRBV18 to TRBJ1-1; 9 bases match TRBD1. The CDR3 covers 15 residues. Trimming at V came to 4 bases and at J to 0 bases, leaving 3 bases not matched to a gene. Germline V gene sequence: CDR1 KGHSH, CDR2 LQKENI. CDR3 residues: CASSLTGGVNTEAFF. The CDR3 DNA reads TGTGCCAGCTCACTGACAGGGGGGGTGAACACTGAAGCTTTCTTT.

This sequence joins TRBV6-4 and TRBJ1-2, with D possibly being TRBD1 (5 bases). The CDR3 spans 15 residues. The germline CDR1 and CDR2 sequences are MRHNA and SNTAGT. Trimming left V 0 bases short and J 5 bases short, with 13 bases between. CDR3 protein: CASSDSPAGGYGYTF. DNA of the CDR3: TGTGCCAGCAGTGACTCCCCGGCCGGGGGGTATGGCTACACCTTC.

CDR3 protein: CASIAGGRETQYF. CDR3 sequence (DNA): TGTGCCAGCATCGCGGGGGGGCGGGAGACCCAGTACTTC. This chain connects TRBV7-2 to TRBJ2-5; 9 bases are shared with TRBD2. CDR1 and CDR2 from the germline V gene are SGHTA and FQGNSA. Germline trimming cut 7 bases from V and 5 bases from J; bases unmatched to any gene: 5. The CDR3 is made up of 13 amino acids.

DNA for the CDR3: TGTGCCAGCAGCCCACGAGGACAGGGGTTTAACTACTATGGCTACACCTTC. Translated, it gives CASSPRGQGFNYYGYTF. The V call is TRBV9, the J call TRBJ1-2, with 9 bases matching TRBD1. Germline CDR1 is SGDLS and CDR2 is YYNGEE. This CDR3 has 17 residues. Unmatched junction bases numbered 13, after V lost 4 bases and J lost 3 bases. The variable domain in full, with the rest retrieved from reference TRBV9 and TRBJ1-2, is DSGVTQTPKHLITATGQRVTLRCSPRSGDLSVYWYQQSLDQGLQFLIQYYNGEERAKGNILERFSAQQFPDLHSELNLSSLELGDSALYFCASSPRGQGFNYYGYTFGSGTRLTVV.

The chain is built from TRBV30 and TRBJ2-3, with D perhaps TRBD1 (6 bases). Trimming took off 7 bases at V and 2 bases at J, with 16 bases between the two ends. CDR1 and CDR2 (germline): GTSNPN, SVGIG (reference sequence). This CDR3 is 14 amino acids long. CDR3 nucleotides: TGTGCCTCATTCTCAGGGGATAACACAGATACGCAGTATTTT. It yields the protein CASFSGDNTDTQYF. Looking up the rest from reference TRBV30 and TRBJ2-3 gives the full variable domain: SQTIHQWPATLVQPVGSPLSLECTVEGTSNPNLYWYRQAAGRGLQLLFYSVGIGQISSEVPQNLSASRPQDRQFILSSKKLLLSDSGFYLCASFSGDNTDTQYFGPGTRLTVL.

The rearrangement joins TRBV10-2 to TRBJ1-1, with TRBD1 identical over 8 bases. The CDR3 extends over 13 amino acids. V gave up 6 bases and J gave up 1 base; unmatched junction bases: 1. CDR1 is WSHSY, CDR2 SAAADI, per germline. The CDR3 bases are TGCGCCAGCAGACAGGGGGAGAACACTGAAGCTTTCTTT. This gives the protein CASRQGENTEAFF.

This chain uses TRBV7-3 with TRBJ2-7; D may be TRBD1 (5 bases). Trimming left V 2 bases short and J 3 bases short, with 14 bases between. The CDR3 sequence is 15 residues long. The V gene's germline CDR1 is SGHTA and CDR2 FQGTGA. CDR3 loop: CASSLVAAGNYEQYF. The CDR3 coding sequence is TGTGCCAGCAGCTTAGTTGCCGCAGGGAACTACGAGCAGTACTTC. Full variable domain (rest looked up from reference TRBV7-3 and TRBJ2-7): GAGVSQTPSNKVTEKGKYVELRCDPISGHTALYWYRQSLGQGPEFLIYFQGTGAADDSGLPNDRFFAVRPEGSVSTLKIQRTERGDSAVYLCASSLVAAGNYEQYFGPGTRLTVT.

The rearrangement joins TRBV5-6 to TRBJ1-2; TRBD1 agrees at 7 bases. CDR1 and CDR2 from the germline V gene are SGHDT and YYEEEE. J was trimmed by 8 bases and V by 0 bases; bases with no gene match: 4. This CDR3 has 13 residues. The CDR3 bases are TGTGCCAGCAGCTTGGAAAGGGGGCGAGGCTACACCTTC. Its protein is CASSLERGRGYTF. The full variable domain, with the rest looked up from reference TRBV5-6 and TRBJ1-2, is DAGVTQSPTHLIKTRGQQVTLRCSPKSGHDTVSWYQQALGQGPQFIFQYYEEEERQRGNFPDRFSGHQFPNYSSELNVNALLLGDSALYLCASSLERGRGYTFGSGTRLTVV.

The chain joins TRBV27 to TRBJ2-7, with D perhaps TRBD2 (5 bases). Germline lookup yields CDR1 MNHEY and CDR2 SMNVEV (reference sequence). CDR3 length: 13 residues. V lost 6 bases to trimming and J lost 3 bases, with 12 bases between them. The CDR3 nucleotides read TGTGCCAGCAGCCCGAGAAGCGGCTACGAGCAGTACTTC. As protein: CASSPRSGYEQYF.

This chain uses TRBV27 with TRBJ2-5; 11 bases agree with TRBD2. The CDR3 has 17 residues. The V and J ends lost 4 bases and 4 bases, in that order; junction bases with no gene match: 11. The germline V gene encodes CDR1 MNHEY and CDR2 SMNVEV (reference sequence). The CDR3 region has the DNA TGTGCCAGCAGTTCCCGCTCGACTAGCGGGGTAGGAGAGACCCAGTACTTC. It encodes CASSSRSTSGVGETQYF.